The clone carrying this TCR beta chain turned up a few times. The sample comes from a study of CDR3 diversity in severe acne. Trimming took 6 bases from V and 0 from J; bases not matched to a gene: 8. The germline gives CDR1 MDHEN, CDR2 SYDVKM. This CDR3 is built from 16 residues. A single record per CDR3 protein comes from TCRdb applying MiXCR to the PCR reads. The data contain around 83,000 distinct CDR3 sequences, around 50% of them singletons. The origin of this receptor is a male donor with severe acne vulgaris. Sequenced material: blood. The V gene is TRBV28, the J gene TRBJ1-5, with 7 nucleotides matching TRBD1. Here the CDR3 reads CASSIGTDYSNQPQHF. CDR3 DNA: TGTGCCAGCAGCATAGGGACAGATTATAGCAATCAGCCCCAGCATTTT. Full variable domain (outside the CDR3, taken from reference TRBV28 and TRBJ1-5): DVKVTQSSRYLVKRTGEKVFLECVQDMDHENMFWYRQDPGLGLRLIYFSYDVKMKEKGDIPEGYSVSREKKERFSLILESASTNQTSMYLCASSIGTDYSNQPQHFGDGTRLSIL.